Each of the 5 T cell receptor beta chains below was sequenced from the same sample in a study of patients and donors after allogeneic stem cell transplantation. TCRdb reanalysed the RT-PCR reads using MiXCR and keeps one entry per CDR3 protein. Of about 960,000 distinct CDR3 sequences listed, more than 15% are singletons. The sample consisted of blood, either unsorted or a sorted T cell fraction (not recorded which). The receptors were gathered from a human donor who was either an allogeneic HSCT recipient or a stem cell or donor lymphocyte infusion donor (not recorded which). It is not recorded whose cells these are; they may come from a transplant donor.

This clonotype was seen only a few times. This chain connects TRBV5-4 to TRBJ2-2; maybe TRBD1 (6 bases). The germline gives CDR1 SGHNT, CDR2 YYREEE (reference sequence). The CDR3 totals 15 residues. Trimming removed 6 bases at V and 7 bases at J, with 19 bases between. The DNA of the CDR3 is TGTGCCAGCACCGTCACAGGGAGAGGGGGCGGGGAGCTGTTTTTT. Translation: CASTVTGRGGGELFF.

J is TRBJ2-7 and V is TRBV28, with D possibly being TRBD2 (6 bases). CDR3 length: 14 amino acids. The ends were cut back, 2 bases at V and 3 bases at J, with 11 bases in the middle. The germline V gene encodes CDR1 MDHEN and CDR2 SYDVKM. This CDR3 reads CASSLRGRGYEQYF. As DNA, the CDR3 is TGTGCCAGCAGTTTACGGGGGAGAGGCTACGAGCAGTACTTC. The entire variable domain, with the rest obtained from reference TRBV28 and TRBJ2-7, is as follows: DVKVTQSSRYLVKRTGEKVFLECVQDMDHENMFWYRQDPGLGLRLIYFSYDVKMKEKGDIPEGYSVSREKKERFSLILESASTNQTSMYLCASSLRGRGYEQYFGPGTRLTVT.

The rearrangement uses TRBV5-6 and TRBJ1-1, with D possibly being TRBD1 (5 bases). The V and J ends lost 1 base and 1 base respectively, with 11 bases between them. The CDR3 extends over 15 amino acids. Germline CDR1 reads SGHDT; CDR2 reads YYEEEE. The CDR3, as DNA: TGTGCCAGCAGCTTGAGGGGCAAGCCGAACACTGAAGCTTTCTTT. Its protein product is CASSLRGKPNTEAFF.

The chain employs TRBV11-2 and TRBJ1-4; a possible D gene is TRBD1 (5 bases). There are 15 residues in the CDR3. Germline CDR1 is SGHAT and CDR2 is FQNNGV. Trimming cost V 3 bases and J 8 bases, with 16 bases left between them. CDR3 bases: TGTGCCAGCAGCTTCGACAGCCGAGGGCAAGAAAAACTGTTTTTT. This encodes CASSFDSRGQEKLFF.

This clonotype showed up just a few times. The chain uses TRBV2 and TRBJ2-7; maybe TRBD2 (6 bases). Trimming removed 3 bases at V and 2 bases at J, with 14 bases between. Germline assignment: CDR1 SNHLY and CDR2 FYNNEI. This CDR3 spans 15 amino acids. In DNA form, the CDR3 reads TGTGCCAGCAGTGAGGAGGGCAGCTTTACCTACGAGCAGTACTTC. Translating gives CASSEEGSFTYEQYF. Supplemented by reference TRBV2 and TRBJ2-7, the full variable domain reads EPEVTQTPSHQVTQMGQEVILRCVPISNHLYFYWYRQILGQKVEFLVSFYNNEISEKSEIFDDQFSVERPDGSNFTLKIRSTKLEDSAMYFCASSEEGSFTYEQYFGPGTRLTVT.